This paragraph reports one TCR beta chain. This entry belongs to a study of blood T cell repertoires in COVID-19. The germline gives CDR1 SGHDT, CDR2 YYEEEE. V was cut by 0 bases and J by 2 bases, with 9 bases left in between. The CDR3 runs 15 residues. The assay was immunoSEQ multiplex PCR, and TCRdb's table has in-frame clones only and misses some. In the table there are 300,000 to 450,000 clones, about 89% of which are singletons. J is TRBJ1-5 and V is TRBV5-6; a weak D match, TRBD1 (6 bases). This TCR derives from a woman in her 30s with COVID-19, enrolled during active disease. Sequenced: peripheral blood. CDR3 residues: CASSLGYRGNQPQHF. CDR3 DNA sequence: TGTGCCAGCAGCTTGGGATACAGGGGCAATCAGCCCCAGCATTTT.